Detailed here is one T cell receptor beta chain. The antigen is not known. V was clipped by 9 bases and J by 4 bases, with 16 bases between them. The germline CDR1 and CDR2 sequences are LNHDA and SQIVND (reference sequence). The CDR3 has 14 amino acids. These data are taken from a study of cytomegalovirus exposure and HLA in healthy donors. Whole-study results and caveats: Associated with HLA alleles at 0.05 false discovery rate in a later analysis were about 17,000 TCR beta sequences. Later work found most CMV-associated TCR beta chains apparently HLA-restricted. Cytomegalovirus association was listed for 164 TCR beta chains.

Primers for the PCR totalled 60 Vbeta and 13 Jbeta. Sequenced by immunoSEQ multiplex PCR; TCRdb stores in-frame clones only, minus some. The sample records about 110,000 clones, 65% to 85% being singletons. Healthy bone marrow donors made up the cohort. The V and J genes are TRBV19 and TRBJ2-1; TRBD2 is a possible D gene (6 bases). The receptor was isolated from a woman aged 25 to 45 in good health and CMV-seropositive. What was sequenced was PBMCs. Here the CDR3 reads CASAKGGLYNEQFF. The CDR3 nucleotides read TGTGCCAGCGCAAAGGGAGGCCTATACAATGAGCAGTTCTTC. Looking up the rest from reference TRBV19 and TRBJ2-1 gives the full variable domain: DGGITQSPKYLFRKEGQNVTLSCEQNLNHDAMYWYRQDPGQGLRLIYYSQIVNDFQKGDIAEGYSVSREKKESFPLTVTSAQKNPTAFYLCASAKGGLYNEQFFGPGTRLTVL.